The rows below give T cell receptor beta chains drawn from one sample of a study of blood T cell repertoires in COVID-19. Assay: immunoSEQ multiplex PCR; the TCRdb copy retains only in-frame clones and omits some. The sample shows tens of thousands of clones, roughly 80% of them seen only once. Sample: peripheral blood. All receptors derive from a man in his forties with acute or convalescent COVID-19. CDR3s include the opening cysteine and the closing phenylalanine or tryptophan. D genes are given only for firm matches. Clone size is stated in some rows and not others, as once, few, many or a class when expanded.

J	size	D	V	CDR3	DNA
TRBJ2-5	.	.	TRBV20-1	CSAISQETQYF	TGCAGTGCTATCAGCCAAGAGACCCAGTACTTC
TRBJ2-3	.	TRBD2	TRBV24-1	CATTPPGRGAPDTQYF	TGTGCCACCACCCCCCCGGGGCGGGGGGCCCCAGATACGCAGTATTTT
TRBJ1-2	.	.	TRBV6-5	CASSREGGYTF	TGTGCCAGCAGTCGCGAGGGCGGCTACACCTTC
TRBJ2-1	.	TRBD2	TRBV24-1	CATSDGGLAGRNEQFF	TGTGCCACCAGTGATGGGGGACTAGCGGGTAGGAATGAGCAGTTCTTC
TRBJ2-2	once	TRBD1	TRBV19	CASSTQGALNTGELFF	TGTGCCAGTAGTACTCAGGGGGCCCTTAACACCGGGGAGCTGTTTTTT
TRBJ2-3	.	.	TRBV11-2	CASSLLSSTDTQYF	TGTGCCAGCAGCTTATTGTCTAGCACAGATACGCAGTATTTT
TRBJ1-2	.	.	TRBV4-1	CASNPGRGTIGYTF	TGCGCCAGCAATCCGGGCAGGGGAACGATCGGCTACACCTTC
TRBJ2-5	.	.	TRBV15	CATSRVSERQETQYF	TGTGCCACCAGCAGAGTAAGTGAGCGGCAAGAGACCCAGTACTTC
TRBJ1-4	.	TRBD1	TRBV5-6	CASSETGQDEKLFF	TGTGCCAGCAGCGAGACAGGGCAGGACGAAAAACTGTTTTTT
TRBJ2-1	.	TRBD1	TRBV18	CASSPSGTVNNEQFF	TGTGCCAGCTCACCCTCCGGGACAGTTAACAATGAGCAGTTCTTC
TRBJ1-3	.	.	TRBV7-9	CASSAGSGNTIYF	TGTGCCAGCAGCGCAGGGTCTGGAAACACCATATATTTT
TRBJ2-3	.	TRBD1	TRBV11-2	CASSPRTGWSTDTQYF	TGTGCCAGCAGCCCCCGGACAGGGTGGTCCACAGATACGCAGTATTTT
TRBJ2-7	.	TRBD1	TRBV7-7	CASSLEGAGYHEQYF	TGTGCCAGCAGCTTAGAGGGGGCAGGGTATCACGAGCAGTACTTC
TRBJ1-1	.	.	TRBV18	CASSPGKEHTEAFF	TGTGCCAGCTCACCAGGAAAGGAGCACACTGAAGCTTTCTTT
TRBJ2-7	.	TRBD2	TRBV2	CASSDPAGGVEQYF	TGTGCCAGCAGTGACCCAGCGGGAGGGGTCGAGCAGTACTTC
TRBJ2-7	.	.	TRBV9	CASSVSPTYEQYF	TGTGCCAGCAGCGTATCCCCTACCTACGAGCAGTACTTC
TRBJ2-7	.	.	TRBV9	CASSVGQGEYEQYF	TGTGCCAGCAGCGTAGGGCAGGGTGAATACGAGCAGTACTTC
TRBJ1-1	.	.	TRBV5-6	CASSLRVRGAFF	TGTGCCAGCAGCCTGAGGGTGAGGGGGGCTTTCTTT
TRBJ1-5	.	TRBD1	TRBV12-3/TRBV12-4	CASKDRGIQPQHF	TGTGCCAGTAAGGACAGGGGGATTCAGCCCCAGCATTTT
TRBJ1-6	.	TRBD1	TRBV6-5	CASSPRGDYNSPLHF	TGTGCCAGCAGCCCCAGGGGGGACTATAATTCACCCCTCCACTTT
TRBJ2-3	.	TRBD2	TRBV6-5	CASRTPSGDTDTQYF	TGTGCCAGCAGGACTCCAAGCGGGGATACAGATACGCAGTATTTT
TRBJ1-2	.	.	TRBV19	CASSMGVDNNYGYTF	TGTGCCAGTAGTATGGGTGTGGACAACAACTATGGCTACACCTTC
TRBJ2-1	.	TRBD2	TRBV19	CASSLRLAASSYNEQFF	TGTGCCAGTAGCCTCCGACTAGCGGCAAGCTCCTACAATGAGCAGTTCTTC
TRBJ1-2	.	.	TRBV4-2	CASSQGILEGNYGYTF	TGTGCCAGCAGCCAAGGTATATTGGAGGGGAACTATGGCTACACCTTC
TRBJ1-4	.	TRBD1	TRBV2	CASSESGTGNEKLFF	TGTGCCAGCAGTGAGTCTGGGACAGGAAATGAAAAACTGTTTTTT
TRBJ2-7	.	.	TRBV19	CASSIGVDNSYEQYF	TGTGCCAGTAGTATAGGGGTGGACAACTCCTACGAGCAGTACTTC
TRBJ2-5	.	.	TRBV29-1	CSVWVGGEETQYF	TGCAGCGTGTGGGTTGGCGGTGAAGAGACCCAGTACTTC
TRBJ2-5	.	TRBD2	TRBV10-3	CAIRGGMQETQYF	TGTGCCATCAGGGGGGGGATGCAAGAGACCCAGTACTTC
TRBJ1-2	.	TRBD1	TRBV4-3	CASSQDRGLGGYTF	TGCGCCAGCAGCCAAGACAGGGGGCTAGGTGGCTACACCTTC
TRBJ2-2	.	.	TRBV7-3	CASSLQAANTGELFF	TGTGCCAGCAGCTTACAGGCAGCGAACACCGGGGAGCTGTTTTTT
TRBJ2-5	.	.	TRBV4-3	CASSQDGVTRGSITQYF	TGCGCCAGCAGCCAAGATGGTGTGACACGAGGGTCTATAACCCAGTACTTC
TRBJ2-7	.	.	TRBV30	CAWKRFIYEQYF	TGTGCCTGGAAGAGATTTATCTACGAGCAGTACTTC
TRBJ1-2	.	.	TRBV9	CASSAQAANYGYTF	TGTGCCAGCAGCGCTCAGGCAGCTAACTATGGCTACACCTTC
TRBJ1-5	few	.	TRBV10-3	CAIKGDSNQPQHF	TGTGCCATCAAAGGGGATAGCAATCAGCCCCAGCATTTT
TRBJ2-7	few	.	TRBV3-1/TRBV3-2	CASSQVRNYEQYF	TGTGCCAGCAGCCAAGTGAGAAACTACGAGCAGTACTTC
TRBJ1-2	.	.	TRBV2	CASSEVQGVRNYGYTF	TGTGCCAGCAGTGAGGTACAGGGAGTTCGGAACTATGGCTACACCTTC
TRBJ2-3	.	TRBD2	TRBV2	CASSEDGAGGADTQYF	TGTGCCAGCAGTGAAGATGGGGCGGGGGGCGCAGATACGCAGTATTTT
TRBJ2-1	few	TRBD2	TRBV4-2	CASSPTTTSGGASPYNEQFF	TGTGCCAGCAGCCCCACAACTACTAGCGGGGGGGCTAGCCCCTACAATGAGCAGTTCTTC
TRBJ2-2	.	.	TRBV6-6	CASSLPRPVSHGELFF	TGTGCCAGCAGCCTCCCTCGCCCGGTTTCCCACGGGGAGCTGTTTTTT
TRBJ2-3	.	.	TRBV5-1	CASSLEAGLTSSTDTQYF	TGCGCCAGCAGCTTGGAGGCAGGGCTGACTTCTAGCACAGATACGCAGTATTTT
TRBJ2-7	.	TRBD2	TRBV6-5	CASLKPGLEVQYF	TGTGCCAGCTTGAAGCCGGGACTAGAAGTGCAGTACTTC
TRBJ2-2	.	.	TRBV11-2	CASSRGTGELFF	TGTGCCAGCAGTAGAGGAACCGGGGAGCTGTTTTTT
TRBJ2-1	.	TRBD2	TRBV2	CASRRPGTSGSSYNEQFF	TGTGCCAGCAGACGTCCCGGGACTAGCGGGTCTTCCTACAATGAGCAGTTCTTC
TRBJ1-1	few	.	TRBV18	CASSRLESNTEAFF	TGTGCCAGCTCACGTTTAGAGTCGAACACTGAAGCTTTCTTT
TRBJ2-1	.	TRBD1	TRBV24-1	CATSDIPTGTGYNEQFF	TGTGCCACCAGTGATATCCCAACCGGGACAGGCTACAATGAGCAGTTCTTC
TRBJ1-4	.	.	TRBV7-9	CASSLGGLGSAEKLFF	TGTGCCAGCAGCTTAGGGGGGCTGGGGTCGGCTGAAAAACTGTTTTTT
TRBJ1-4	.	.	TRBV28	CASSLHSPRGNEKLFF	TGTGCCAGCAGTCTTCACTCCCCAAGGGGGAATGAAAAACTGTTTTTT
TRBJ1-1	.	.	TRBV25-1	CASGNREAEAFF	TGTGCCAGCGGCAACAGGGAAGCCGAAGCTTTCTTT
TRBJ2-3	.	.	TRBV6-5	CASSYRRGTTDTQYF	TGTGCCAGCAGTTACCGAAGAGGGACTACAGATACGCAGTATTTT
TRBJ1-2	.	.	TRBV19	CASSVEIGEPGYTF	TGTGCCAGTAGCGTCGAAATCGGGGAACCAGGCTACACCTTC
TRBJ2-1	.	.	TRBV21-1	CASSLRVIAGYNEQFF	TGTGCCAGCAGCTTACGAGTAATAGCGGGGTACAATGAGCAGTTCTTC
TRBJ1-5	.	.	TRBV5-1	CASSLDSYSNQPQHF	TGCGCCAGCAGCTTGGACAGCTATAGCAATCAGCCCCAGCATTTT
TRBJ1-2	.	.	TRBV30	CAWSVGGGYTF	TGTGCCTGGAGTGTTGGCGGGGGGTACACCTTC
TRBJ2-7	.	.	TRBV19	CASSAGYEQYF	TGTGCCAGTAGTGCCGGCTACGAGCAGTACTTC